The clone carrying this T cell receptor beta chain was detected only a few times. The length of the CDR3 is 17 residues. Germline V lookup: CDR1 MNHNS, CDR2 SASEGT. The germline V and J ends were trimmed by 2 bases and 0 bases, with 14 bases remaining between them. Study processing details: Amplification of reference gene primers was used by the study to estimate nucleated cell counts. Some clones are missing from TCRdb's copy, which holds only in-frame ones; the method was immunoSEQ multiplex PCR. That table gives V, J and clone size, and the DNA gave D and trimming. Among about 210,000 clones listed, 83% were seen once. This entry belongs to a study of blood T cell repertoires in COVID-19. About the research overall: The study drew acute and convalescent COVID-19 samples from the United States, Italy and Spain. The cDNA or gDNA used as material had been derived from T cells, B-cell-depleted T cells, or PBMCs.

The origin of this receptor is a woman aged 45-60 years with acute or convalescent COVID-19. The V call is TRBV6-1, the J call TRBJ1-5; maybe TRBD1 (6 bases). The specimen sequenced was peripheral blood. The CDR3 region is CASSERRTENSNQPQHF. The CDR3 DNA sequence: TGTGCCAGCAGTGAACGCCGGACAGAGAATAGCAATCAGCCCCAGCATTTT.